This TCR beta chain is drawn from a study of human T cells and chemical hapten exposure. In this sample, this clonotype turned up a few times. TCRdb recomputed calls from the RACE reads with MiXCR, one row per CDR3 protein. The sample has some 70,000 distinct CDR3 sequences; 32% are singletons. As to time point: patch test 1, 2 weeks after DPC sensitization. Sample treatment: therapeutic diphenylcyclopropenone sensitization with weekly scalp DPC. V was cut by 4 bases and J by 0 bases, with 11 bases left in between. From germline, CDR1 is SGHTS and CDR2 YDEGEE. The CDR3 sequence is 14 residues long. The receptor was isolated from a man aged 35 to 55 with alopecia areata. Some clones in this sample may be carry-over from other donors' samples. The sample here was whole blood, taken in connection with sensitization to the hapten diphenylcyclopropenone (DPC). The rearrangement links TRBV5-8 to TRBJ2-7; D perhaps matches TRBD2 (5 bases). The CDR3 nucleotides read TGTGCCAGCAGCCCGGAGGTCAGCTCCTACGAGCAGTACTTC. The encoded protein is CASSPEVSSYEQYF.